The 18 T cell receptor beta chains presented below share a single source sample, sequenced in a study of T cell clones after liver transplantation. The data were produced by immunoSEQ multiplex PCR, yet TCRdb's version contains in-frame clones alone and is incomplete. The sample records around 100,000 clones, approximately 79% being singletons. This specimen consisted of CD4+ T cells from blood, obtained roughly 50 months after liver transplant. All receptors come from a human patient who received a liver transplant. Part of the T cell pool may stem from the graft donor.

The chain uses TRBV5-1 and TRBJ2-7, with 8 bases matching TRBD2. Germline CDR1 is SGHRS and CDR2 is YFSETQ. Trimming at V came to 0 bases and at J to 4 bases, leaving 12 bases not matched to a gene. The CDR3 is made up of 17 amino acids. The DNA for the CDR3 is TGCGCCAGCAGCTTGGGCGTCAGAGCGGGAGTACAATACGAGCAGTACTTC. It translates to CASSLGVRAGVQYEQYF.

The rearrangement uses TRBV6-5 and TRBJ2-7; the D gene is possibly TRBD2 (5 bases). The CDR3 contains 13 residues. Trimming cost V 2 bases and J 3 bases, with 8 bases left between them. Germline V lookup: CDR1 MNHEY, CDR2 SVGAGI. The CDR3 DNA follows: TGTGCCAGCAGTTACCTAGAGGGCTACGAGCAGTACTTC. Its translation is CASSYLEGYEQYF.

The gene calls are TRBV7-3 and TRBJ2-3; 10 nucleotides agree with TRBD2. Unmatched junction bases numbered 8, after V lost 5 bases and J lost 6 bases. Germline loops: CDR1 SGHTA, CDR2 FQGTGA. The CDR3 runs 15 residues. CDR3 sequence reads: CASSPGQREGDTQYF. DNA for the CDR3: TGTGCCAGCAGCCCCGGACAGCGGGAGGGTGATACGCAGTATTTT.

This chain uses TRBV27 with TRBJ1-5; D is undetermined. The CDR3 runs to 14 residues. V lost 3 bases and J 4 bases, leaving 10 bases between the germline ends. CDR1 is MNHEY and CDR2 is SMNVEV in the germline V gene (reference sequence). CDR3 protein: CASSFGGVNQPQHF. CDR3 sequence (DNA): TGTGCCAGCAGTTTCGGCGGTGTTAATCAGCCCCAGCATTTT.

This chain joins TRBV6-5 and TRBJ2-2, with 13 bases lining up with TRBD2. The length of the CDR3 is 15 residues. Germline CDR1 MNHEY, CDR2 SVGAGI. J lost 6 bases, V lost 7 bases, and 5 bases had no gene match. The CDR3 here is CASKGLAGWAGELFF. CDR3 bases: TGTGCCAGCAAGGGACTAGCGGGATGGGCCGGGGAGCTGTTTTTT.

The J gene is TRBJ1-2, the V gene TRBV27; the D is unclear. CDR3 length: 16 residues. Germline assignment: CDR1 MNHEY and CDR2 SMNVEV (reference sequence). Trimming took 5 bases from V and 0 from J, leaving 16 bases between them. This chain's CDR3 is CASSPYLNAANYGYTF. The CDR3 bases are TGTGCCAGCAGTCCTTATCTTAATGCTGCTAACTATGGCTACACCTTC.

The chain links TRBV19 to TRBJ2-2, with 9 bases identical to TRBD1. J was trimmed by 5 bases and V by 7 bases; bases with no gene match: 8. CDR1 and CDR2 from the germline V gene are LNHDA and SQIVND (reference sequence). The CDR3 has 15 amino acids. DNA of the CDR3: TGTGCCAGTAAAAAAGGACAGGGGAGGACCGGGGAGCTGTTTTTT. Encoded protein: CASKKGQGRTGELFF.

The gene calls are TRBV5-1 and TRBJ2-7; TRBD2 matches 9 bases. Germline V gene sequence: CDR1 SGHRS, CDR2 YFSETQ. CDR3 length equals 16 residues. The junction had 10 bases not matched to a gene; V was cut back by 3 bases and J by 3 bases. DNA for the CDR3: TGCGCCAGCAGCTGGGGTCTAGCGGGGCTTAACTACGAGCAGTACTTC. Its translation is CASSWGLAGLNYEQYF. The variable domain in full, completed from reference TRBV5-1 and TRBJ2-7, reads KAGVTQTPRYLIKTRGQQVTLSCSPISGHRSVSWYQQTPGQGLQFLFEYFSETQRNKGNFPGRFSGRQFSNSRSEMNVSTLELGDSALYLCASSWGLAGLNYEQYFGPGTRLTVT.

This chain connects TRBV30 to TRBJ1-4; D call uncertain. The CDR3 spans 14 residues. The V gene's germline CDR1 is GTSNPN and CDR2 SVGIG (reference sequence). V lost 5 bases and J 5 bases, leaving 15 bases between the germline ends. The CDR3 is CAWDLGQRNEKLFF. In DNA form, the CDR3 reads TGTGCCTGGGACCTAGGGCAGCGAAATGAAAAACTGTTTTTT.

The chain carries TRBV30 and TRBJ2-3; 11 bases align to TRBD2. CDR1 is GTSNPN, CDR2 SVGIG, per germline (reference sequence). The CDR3 has 15 amino acids. With V trimmed by 0 bases and J by 4 bases, 3 bases remained unmatched. CDR3 sequence (DNA): TGTGCCTGGAGTGTTAGCGGGGGGGACTCAGATACGCAGTATTTT. Translating gives CAWSVSGGDSDTQYF.

The chain has TRBV28 and TRBJ2-7; TRBD1 matches 10 bases. The CDR3 length is 12 residues. Germline V gives CDR1 MDHEN, CDR2 SYDVKM. Trimming cost V 11 bases and J 3 bases; bases outside gene matches: 4. CDR3 loop: CAGGDRGYEQYF. In nucleotides, the CDR3 is TGTGCCGGAGGGGACAGGGGCTACGAGCAGTACTTC.

The chain couples TRBV28 to TRBJ1-5; D ambiguous. Germline-derived CDR1 and CDR2 are MDHEN and SYDVKM. Between the trimmed V and J ends, which lost 5 bases and 4 bases, there was a span of 3 bases. The CDR3 consists of 11 residues. The CDR3 loop is CASSVNQPQHF. As DNA, the CDR3 is TGTGCCAGCAGTGTAAATCAGCCCCAGCATTTT.

The rearrangement joins TRBV6-1 to TRBJ1-1, with 11 bases that match TRBD1. The germline V gene encodes CDR1 MNHNS and CDR2 SASEGT. V was clipped by 6 bases and J by 6 bases; unmatched bases: 9. The CDR3 runs 15 residues. Here the CDR3 reads CASSTGQGDMAEAFF. As DNA, the CDR3 is TGTGCCAGCAGCACGGGACAGGGGGATATGGCTGAAGCTTTCTTT.

The genes are TRBV5-1 and TRBJ2-3; D not certain. The V end was cut by 1 base, the J end by 4 bases, with 13 bases between. Germline CDR1 reads SGHRS; CDR2 reads YFSETQ. The CDR3 is 15 residues long. CDR3 nucleotide sequence: TGCGCCAGCAGCTTGAAGTCCTTTACCCCAGATACGCAGTATTTT. It encodes CASSLKSFTPDTQYF.

The rearrangement links TRBV7-8 to TRBJ2-7, with TRBD1 matching over 8 bases. Germline values: CDR1 SGHVS, CDR2 FQNEAQ. This CDR3 has 14 amino acids. V dropped 5 bases and J dropped 6; count of bases not matched to a gene: 9. This CDR3 is CASSPTGAPGEQYF. The DNA of the CDR3 is TGTGCCAGCAGCCCGACAGGGGCCCCAGGCGAGCAGTACTTC.

This clone occurred once. The V and J genes are TRBV6-1 and TRBJ1-4; D is unclear. Trimming removed 4 bases from V and 4 bases from J, with 10 bases in between. CDR1 MNHNS and CDR2 SASEGT come from the germline V gene. The CDR3 runs 14 residues. This CDR3 is CASSVPAGNEKLFF. CDR3 nucleotide sequence: TGTGCCAGCAGTGTGCCGGCGGGTAATGAAAAACTGTTTTTT.

The genes are TRBV7-8 and TRBJ2-7; 8 positions agree with TRBD1. CDR1 is SGHVS, CDR2 FQNEAQ, per germline. The length of the CDR3 is 16 residues. The J segment lost 7 bases and the V segment lost 1 base, leaving 12 bases of the junction unmatched. The CDR3 here is CASSLGAGGTGGEQYF. The CDR3, as DNA: TGTGCCAGCAGCTTAGGCGCAGGGGGTACAGGGGGTGAGCAGTACTTC.

This chain connects TRBV18 to TRBJ1-5, with D possibly matching TRBD1 (5 bases). Trimming took 6 bases from V and 4 from J, leaving 13 bases between them. This CDR3 has 14 residues. Germline values: CDR1 KGHSH, CDR2 LQKENI. CDR3 residues: CASSTGVGNQPQHF. For the CDR3, the DNA is TGTGCCAGCTCCACGGGGGTGGGGAATCAGCCCCAGCATTTT. The full variable domain, with the rest looked up from reference TRBV18 and TRBJ1-5, is NAGVMQNPRHLVRRRGQEARLRCSPMKGHSHVYWYRQLPEEGLKFMVYLQKENIIDESGMPKERFSAEFPKEGPSILRIQQVVRGDSAAYFCASSTGVGNQPQHFGDGTRLSIL.